This T cell receptor beta chain appears in the sequencing data of a study of cytomegalovirus exposure and HLA in healthy donors. Study summary: Counted in an early data release were 85 million or so unique TCRs from HLA-typed donors.

The germline CDR1 and CDR2 sequences are SGHDT and YYEEEE. Trimming at V came to 7 bases and at J to 0 bases, leaving 7 bases not matched to a gene. This CDR3 has 14 amino acids. PCR involved 60 Vbeta and 13 Jbeta primers. Profiled with immunoSEQ multiplex PCR; TCRdb holds only in-frame clones, not every one. The sample consists of under 150,000 clones, 65% to 90% of them appearing once. For this clone: What it binds is not known.

Findings of the study overall: Analysis performed later found about 17,000 TCR beta sequences associated with HLA alleles at 0.05 false discovery rate. Researchers reported in a later analysis that a missense DCLRE1C variant was tied to TCR beta V- and J-gene trimming.

This clonotype was obtained from a male donor in good health and CMV-seropositive. Sequencing was done on a sample of PBMCs. The genes are TRBV5-6 and TRBJ2-7; the match to TRBD1 covers 7 bases. Here the CDR3 reads CASRTGPSSYEQYF. The CDR3 region has the DNA TGTGCCAGCCGGACAGGACCTAGCTCCTACGAGCAGTACTTC.